The 20 T cell receptor beta chains listed next were all sequenced from one sample in a study of T cells after yellow fever vaccination. TCRdb processed the 5' RACE reads anew with MiXCR; each CDR3 protein has one entry. The data hold 500,000 to 650,000 distinct CDR3 sequences, with 9% to 15% observed a single time. The sample in question was PBMCs, obtained on the day of the yellow fever booster vaccination. These TCRs come from a man aged 25-40 years who received the YFV17D yellow fever vaccine.

This clonotype was seen a few times. DNA for the CDR3: TGTGCCAGCAGTTTTACAGGGGGCTCCCAAGAGACCCAGTACTTC. Its protein is CASSFTGGSQETQYF. The chain has TRBV27 and TRBJ2-5, with 9 bases fitting TRBD1. The trim removed 3 bases at V and 1 base at J, leaving 3 bases unmatched. Per the germline V gene, CDR1 is MNHEY and CDR2 is SMNVEV (reference sequence). The CDR3 loop spans 15 amino acids.

A few counts support this clonotype. The chain couples TRBV12-3 or TRBV12-4 to TRBJ2-2; maybe TRBD2 (5 bases). V shed 3 bases and J shed 6 bases, with 14 bases lying between them. The CDR3 extends over 15 amino acids. CDR3 nucleotide sequence: TGTGCCAGCAGTTTGGACGGGGTCGGGTCCGGGGAGCTGTTTTTT. Translation gives CASSLDGVGSGELFF.

This clonotype has only a few counts. The chain carries TRBV14 and TRBJ2-3; D is unclear. CDR1 and CDR2 from the germline V gene are SGHDN and FVKESK. The CDR3 runs 13 residues. The V and J ends lost 4 bases and 6 bases respectively, with 11 bases between them. The CDR3 DNA reads TGTGCCAGCAGCCCCCGCACTTTTGATACGCAGTATTTT. Translating gives CASSPRTFDTQYF.

This clonotype occurred many times. The chain joins TRBV7-2 to TRBJ2-1; D is undetermined. The V end lost 1 base, the J end lost 5 bases, and 3 bases lay between the germline ends. The V gene's germline CDR1 is SGHTA and CDR2 FQGNSA. The CDR3 is made up of 12 amino acids. The CDR3 protein is CASSLVNNEQFF. The CDR3 coding sequence is TGTGCCAGCAGCTTAGTTAACAATGAGCAGTTCTTC.

This clonotype showed up just a few times. The rearrangement links TRBV20-1 to TRBJ2-7; the match to TRBD1 covers 8 bases. This CDR3 contains 14 residues. V lost 7 bases to trimming and J lost 4 bases; unmatched junction nucleotides: 12. CDR1 is DFQATT and CDR2 is SNEGSKA in the germline V gene (reference sequence). The CDR3 DNA reads as TGCAGTGGTACCGACAGGGGAGGTCGATACGAGCAGTACTTC. Its protein is CSGTDRGGRYEQYF.

This clonotype was detected a few times. The genes are TRBV3-1 and TRBJ2-1; 10 bases are a match to TRBD1. Germline V lookup: CDR1 LGHDT, CDR2 YNNKEL (reference sequence). The CDR3 is 12 residues long. Trimming removed 3 bases from V and 14 bases from J; junction bases left unmatched: 4. CDR3 DNA sequence: TGTGCCAGCAGCCATACGGACAGGGGGAAGTTCTTC. It specifies CASSHTDRGKFF.

There are many counts of this clonotype. The chain is built from TRBV7-2 and TRBJ2-1; maybe TRBD2 (6 bases). With 4 bases removed from V and 0 bases from J, the gap between germline ends came to 16 bases. Germline CDR1 is SGHTA and CDR2 is FQGNSA. The CDR3 has 17 amino acids. The chain's CDR3 is CASSSRPPSVSYNEQFF. The DNA for the CDR3 is TGTGCCAGCAGCTCGCGCCCCCCTAGCGTCTCCTACAATGAGCAGTTCTTC.

V and J are TRBV5-6 and TRBJ1-3, with 8 bases lining up with TRBD1. In germline, CDR1 is SGHDT, CDR2 YYEEEE. Losses at the gene ends were 6 bases for V and 7 bases for J; bases not matched to a gene: 9. This CDR3 spans 14 amino acids. CDR3 sequence (DNA): TGTGCCAGCACAACTCCGGACAGGGCCAACACCATATATTTT. The encoded protein is CASTTPDRANTIYF.

The rearrangement links TRBV5-4 to TRBJ2-5; D not resolved. This CDR3 has 17 amino acids. Trimming cost V 0 bases and J 5 bases, with 20 bases left between them. Per germline, CDR1 SGHNT and CDR2 YYREEE (reference sequence). This chain's CDR3 is CASSLAKGVQMGETQYF. The DNA of the CDR3 is TGTGCCAGCAGCTTGGCGAAAGGAGTACAAATGGGGGAGACCCAGTACTTC.

This clonotype showed up just a few times. The V call is TRBV7-9, the J call TRBJ1-1, with D uncertain. CDR3 size: 16 residues. V lost 6 bases and J 0 bases, leaving 17 bases between the germline ends. CDR1 SEHNR and CDR2 FQNEAQ come from the germline V gene (reference sequence). The CDR3 region has the DNA TGTGCCAGCAGGGCGGCCAGAGCCCTTATGAACACTGAAGCTTTCTTT. Residues: CASRAARALMNTEAFF.

This clonotype showed up just a few times. The V gene is TRBV20-1, the J gene TRBJ2-4; D unclear. Looked up from germline, CDR1 is DFQATT and CDR2 is SNEGSKA (reference sequence). This CDR3 comprises 12 residues. Trimming left V 2 bases short and J 7 bases short, with 9 bases between. The CDR3 bases are TGCAGTGCTAGATCCAGCGAGAACATTCAGTACTTC. Translation: CSARSSENIQYF.

This clonotype turned up a few times. The V gene is TRBV12-3 or TRBV12-4, the J gene TRBJ2-4, with 7 bases aligning to TRBD2. The CDR3 totals 14 residues. The V gene end was trimmed by 2 bases and the J gene end by 5 bases; junction bases not matched to a gene: 3. The CDR3 DNA reads as TGTGCCAGCAGTTTATGGGGAGGGGAAAACATTCAGTACTTC. Protein: CASSLWGGENIQYF.

CDR3 coding DNA: TGTGCCAGTTCTATCCGAGGCGGTTCTAACCTGGGAGGTGAGCAGTTCTTC. The encoded protein is CASSIRGGSNLGGEQFF. The chain couples TRBV6-1 to TRBJ2-1, with a weak D call TRBD2 (6 bases). The V end lost 9 bases, the J end lost 9 bases, and 30 bases lay between the germline ends. CDR1 is MNHNS, CDR2 SASEGT, per germline. There are 17 residues in the CDR3.

This clonotype was seen many times. V gene TRBV28 combines with J gene TRBJ2-7, with D tentatively TRBD1 (5 bases). Trimming left V 6 bases short and J 2 bases short, with 17 bases between. The germline V gene has CDR1 MDHEN and CDR2 SYDVKM. The CDR3 runs to 15 residues. CDR3 bases: TGTGCCAGCAGCGAACGGACACGAACCCCCTACGAGCAGTACTTC. Its protein is CASSERTRTPYEQYF.

A few counts support this clonotype. This chain uses TRBV3-1 with TRBJ2-7, with unresolved D. Trimming removed 3 bases from V and 3 bases from J, with 9 bases in between. This CDR3 region has 13 residues. Germline lookup yields CDR1 LGHDT and CDR2 YNNKEL (reference sequence). The CDR3 spells CASSHLDGYEQYF. CDR3 bases: TGTGCCAGCAGCCACCTAGACGGCTACGAGCAGTACTTC.

This clonotype was detected only a few times. The CDR3 spells CSARDETGRTQYF. The CDR3 DNA reads TGCAGTGCTAGAGATGAAACGGGGCGTACGCAGTATTTT. V usage is TRBV20-1 and J usage is TRBJ2-3; D is tentatively TRBD1 or TRBD2 (5 bases each). In germline, CDR1 is DFQATT, CDR2 SNEGSKA (reference sequence). V lost 0 bases to trimming and J lost 8 bases, with 12 bases between them. This CDR3 is built from 13 residues.

This clonotype was detected a few times. V gene TRBV7-2 combines with J gene TRBJ1-5, with 8 bases aligning to TRBD1. Germline CDR1 is SGHTA and CDR2 is FQGNSA. V dropped 2 bases and J dropped 6; count of bases not matched to a gene: 6. The CDR3 extends over 15 amino acids. DNA of the CDR3: TGTGCCAGCAGCTTATCAGGGGGCGTGGGTCAGCCCCAGCATTTT. It encodes CASSLSGGVGQPQHF.

This chain joins TRBV13 and TRBJ2-1; 8 bases map to TRBD1. From germline, CDR1 is PRHDT and CDR2 FYEKMQ (reference sequence). The CDR3 runs to 16 residues. Losses at the gene ends were 5 bases for V and 4 bases for J; bases not matched to a gene: 10. The CDR3: CASSPPPGTGYNEQFF. CDR3 nucleotides: TGTGCCAGCAGCCCACCTCCCGGGACAGGTTACAATGAGCAGTTCTTC.

This chain joins TRBV19 and TRBJ2-3; no clear D. V lost 9 bases and J 0 bases, leaving 13 bases between the germline ends. The CDR3 runs to 14 residues. From germline, CDR1 is LNHDA and CDR2 SQIVND (reference sequence). Here the CDR3 DNA reads TGTGCCAGCCATCGATCCTCTAGCACAGATACGCAGTATTTT. This codes for CASHRSSSTDTQYF.

This clonotype was recorded a few times. This chain joins TRBV12-3 or TRBV12-4 and TRBJ1-5; no firm D call. The ends were cut back, 3 bases at V and 5 bases at J, with 11 bases in the middle. This CDR3 comprises 14 residues. The CDR3 loop reads CASSFGINYQPQHF. In DNA form, the CDR3 reads TGTGCCAGCAGTTTTGGGATAAACTATCAGCCCCAGCATTTT.